The rows below give T cell receptor beta chains drawn from one sample of a study of cytomegalovirus exposure and HLA in healthy donors. Sequencing used immunoSEQ multiplex PCR; TCRdb keeps in-frame clones, though not all of them. The sample holds under 85,000 clones, about 80% seen once. Sample: PBMCs. These receptors all stem from a man between 18 and 29 years old in good health and CMV-seronegative. CDR3s include the opening cysteine and the closing phenylalanine or tryptophan. Fields, in order: V gene, D gene, clone size, J gene, CDR3 protein, CDR3 DNA. A D gene is named only where the DNA matches it firmly. Expanded clones are given a class, and other clones once, few, many or no size at all.

>TRBV5-4|TRBD1|NA|TRBJ1-3
CASSHVGQDSGNTIYF
TGTGCCAGCAGTCATGTTGGACAGGACTCTGGAAACACCATATATTTT
>TRBV6-1|NA|NA|TRBJ2-7
CASSETLYEQYF
TGTGCCAGCAGTGAGACACTCTACGAGCAGTACTTC
>TRBV19|NA|NA|TRBJ1-2
CASSIRGGRSYGYTF
TGTGCCAGTAGTATTCGAGGCGGGAGAAGCTATGGCTACACCTTC
>TRBV10-3|TRBD1|NA|TRBJ1-1
CAIRGGQGAEAFF
TGTGCCATCCGGGGGGGACAGGGGGCTGAAGCTTTCTTT
>TRBV7-2|NA|NA|TRBJ1-3
CASSPDSVSGNTIYF
TGTGCCAGCAGCCCGGACAGTGTATCTGGAAACACCATATATTTT
>TRBV5-1|TRBD2|few|TRBJ2-7
CASSLSASGGPFGEQYF
TGCGCCAGCAGCTTGTCGGCTAGCGGGGGCCCCTTCGGCGAGCAGTACTTC
>TRBV11-2|NA|NA|TRBJ2-2
CASSPGHIRVTGELFF
TGTGCCAGCAGCCCCGGACATATCAGGGTGACCGGGGAGCTGTTTTTT
>TRBV6-5|NA|NA|TRBJ1-1
CASSSQGTEAFF
TGTGCCAGCAGTTCCCAGGGCACTGAAGCTTTCTTT
>TRBV4-1|TRBD1|NA|TRBJ1-2
CASSLTDRVHGYTF
TGCGCCAGCAGTCTAACGGACAGGGTCCATGGCTACACCTTC
>TRBV25-1|TRBD1|NA|TRBJ2-1
CASTGQGSEQFF
TGTGCCAGCACCGGACAGGGGTCTGAGCAGTTCTTC
>TRBV4-1|NA|NA|TRBJ2-1
CASSPREGGPRNEQFF
TGCGCCAGCAGCCCCCGAGAGGGGGGGCCTAGAAATGAGCAGTTCTTC
>TRBV18|NA|once|TRBJ2-2
CASSPQGSTGELFF
TGTGCCAGCTCGCCGCAGGGGTCCACCGGGGAGCTGTTTTTT
>TRBV4-2|NA|NA|TRBJ2-2
CASRTGSGELFF
TGTGCCAGCAGGACGGGTTCGGGGGAGCTGTTTTTT
>TRBV19|NA|NA|TRBJ2-3
CASSPTSTDTQYF
TGTGCCAGTAGTCCCACTAGCACAGATACGCAGTATTTT
>TRBV27|TRBD2|NA|TRBJ2-7
CASSGGAGGSSYEQYF
TGTGCCAGCAGTGGAGGGGCGGGGGGGAGCTCCTACGAGCAGTACTTC
>TRBV7-9|NA|NA|TRBJ1-5
CASSSRGVPGNQPQHF
TGTGCCAGCAGCTCCCGGGGGGTCCCGGGCAATCAGCCCCAGCATTTT
>TRBV29-1|NA|NA|TRBJ2-3
CSVLITDTQYF
TGCAGCGTTCTTATAACAGATACGCAGTATTTT
>TRBV7-9|NA|NA|TRBJ2-7
CASSGGGEYEQYF
TGTGCCAGCAGTGGGGGGGGCGAGTACGAGCAGTACTTC
>TRBV7-3|TRBD2|NA|TRBJ2-1
CASSSGGQSYNEQFF
TGTGCCAGCAGCTCGGGGGGTCAGTCCTACAATGAGCAGTTCTTC
>TRBV30|TRBD1|NA|TRBJ2-2
CAWNYRGRRTEELFF
TGTGCCTGGAATTACAGGGGGCGCCGCACCGAGGAGCTGTTTTTT
>TRBV7-6|NA|NA|TRBJ2-5
CASSSEWAAGEETQYF
TGTGCCAGCAGCTCCGAATGGGCGGCAGGGGAAGAGACCCAGTACTTC
>TRBV2|TRBD1|few|TRBJ1-6
CASSVSGQGLSSPLHF
TGTGCCAGCAGCGTATCAGGACAGGGCCTCAGTTCACCCCTCCACTTT
>TRBV19|NA|few|TRBJ2-5
CASSIDDGGETQYF
TGTGCCAGTAGTATAGATGACGGGGGTGAGACCCAGTACTTC
>TRBV11-3|NA|NA|TRBJ2-3
CASSLGGEGTDTQYF
TGTGCCAGCAGCTTGGGCGGGGAGGGCACAGATACGCAGTATTTT
>TRBV21-1|NA|NA|TRBJ2-5
CASSRGQGRETQYF
TGTGCCAGCTCCCGGGGACAGGGAAGGGAGACCCAGTACTTC
>TRBV5-1|NA|NA|TRBJ2-3
CASSLGGPRSDTQYF
TGCGCCAGCAGCTTAGGCGGGCCGCGTTCAGATACGCAGTATTTT
>TRBV4-1|TRBD1|NA|TRBJ1-1
CASSQPTGVGTEAFF
TGCGCCAGCAGCCAACCGACAGGGGTGGGCACTGAAGCTTTCTTT
>TRBV18|TRBD1|NA|TRBJ1-2
CASSPWTGDNYGYTF
TGTGCCAGCTCACCATGGACAGGGGATAACTATGGCTACACCTTC
>TRBV4-1|NA|NA|TRBJ1-4
CASSQRGIRDATNEKLFF
TGCGCCAGCAGCCAAAGAGGGATAAGGGATGCAACTAATGAAAAACTGTTTTTT
>TRBV5-1|NA|NA|TRBJ2-7
CASSLGDTRSYEQYF
TGCGCCAGCAGCTTGGGGGACACCCGCTCCTACGAGCAGTACTTC
>TRBV19|NA|once|TRBJ2-1
CASSIGIYNEQFF
TGTGCCAGTAGTATCGGGATTTACAATGAGCAGTTCTTC
>TRBV21-1|NA|NA|TRBJ2-5
CASGSGGWGETQYF
TGTGCCAGCGGGTCGGGGGGTTGGGGAGAGACCCAGTACTTC
>TRBV5-6|NA|NA|TRBJ2-2
CASSFPGRPGELFF
TGTGCCAGCAGCTTCCCAGGGAGGCCCGGGGAGCTGTTTTTT
>TRBV5-6|TRBD1|NA|TRBJ1-1
CASSSTGVPEAFF
TGTGCCAGCAGCTCCACAGGGGTCCCTGAAGCTTTCTTT
>TRBV9|TRBD1|NA|TRBJ2-2
CASSVGQGTRTGELFF
TGTGCCAGCAGCGTCGGACAGGGGACACGTACCGGGGAGCTGTTTTTT
>TRBV9|NA|NA|TRBJ2-5
CASSVATLVGGQETQYF
TGTGCCAGCAGCGTAGCTACCTTAGTTGGCGGGCAAGAGACCCAGTACTTC
>TRBV4-1|NA|NA|TRBJ1-2
CASSQDLQFYGYTF
TGCGCCAGCAGCCAAGATCTACAGTTTTATGGCTACACCTTC
>TRBV28|NA|NA|TRBJ1-1
CASSLLRSEAFF
TGTGCCAGCAGTTTACTAAGGAGTGAAGCTTTCTTT
>TRBV5-6|TRBD1|NA|TRBJ1-5
CASSLAVQGSNQPQHF
TGTGCCAGCAGCTTGGCCGTACAGGGGAGCAATCAGCCCCAGCATTTT
>TRBV30|NA|NA|TRBJ2-3
CAWSFHTGTDTQYF
TGTGCCTGGAGTTTTCATACAGGCACAGATACGCAGTATTTT
>TRBV10-1|TRBD2|NA|TRBJ2-1
CASSGGKSGGSYNEQFF
TGCGCCAGCAGTGGTGGGAAAAGCGGGGGGTCCTACAATGAGCAGTTCTTC
>TRBV2|TRBD1|NA|TRBJ2-7
CASSSGQGLASSYEQYF
TGTGCCAGCAGTTCCGGACAGGGCCTAGCGAGCTCCTACGAGCAGTACTTC
>TRBV11-1|TRBD2|NA|TRBJ2-1
CASSLSVGGKNEQFF
TGTGCCAGCAGCCTAAGTGTCGGGGGGAAGAATGAGCAGTTCTTC
>TRBV6-6|NA|NA|TRBJ2-7
CASSTPQGWYEQYF
TGTGCCAGCAGTACTCCACAGGGTTGGTACGAGCAGTACTTC
>TRBV5-4|NA|NA|TRBJ1-2
CASSLAGLRGYGYTF
TGTGCCAGCAGCTTGGCAGGACTCAGGGGCTATGGCTACACCTTC
>TRBV19|TRBD1|NA|TRBJ1-2
CASRQGAGNYGYTF
TGTGCCAGTCGTCAGGGGGCAGGGAACTATGGCTACACCTTC
>TRBV4-1|NA|NA|TRBJ2-7
CASSLRSQGTYEQYF
TGCGCCAGCAGCCTCCGAAGTCAGGGCACCTACGAGCAGTACTTC
>TRBV11-1|TRBD1|NA|TRBJ2-7
CASSFSGTGGTQYF
TGTGCCAGCAGCTTTTCCGGGACAGGGGGTACGCAGTACTTC
>TRBV6-6|TRBD1|NA|TRBJ2-1
CASNQAGTGIYNEQFF
TGTGCCAGCAATCAAGCCGGGACAGGGATCTACAATGAGCAGTTCTTC
>TRBV7-6|NA|NA|TRBJ1-2
CASSEDPPWRGYTF
TGTGCCAGCAGCGAAGATCCTCCCTGGAGGGGCTACACCTTC
>TRBV18|TRBD1|NA|TRBJ2-1
CASSPPSPGQGVGFF
TGTGCCAGCTCACCACCTAGTCCGGGACAGGGGGTTGGGTTCTTC
>TRBV6-4|NA|NA|TRBJ2-2
CASSRNSGTGELFF
TGTGCCAGCAGTCGAAATAGCGGCACCGGGGAGCTGTTTTTT
>TRBV5-4|TRBD1|NA|TRBJ2-3
CASSQGQGTFTDTQYF
TGTGCCAGCAGCCAGGGACAGGGGACTTTCACAGATACGCAGTATTTT
>TRBV10-3|TRBD1|NA|TRBJ1-2
CAINVARTGGYYGYTF
TGTGCCATCAACGTAGCCAGGACAGGGGGGTACTATGGCTACACCTTC
>TRBV29-1|NA|NA|TRBJ2-2
CSVEWRTNTGELFF
TGCAGCGTTGAATGGCGGACGAACACCGGGGAGCTGTTTTTT
>TRBV11-3|NA|NA|TRBJ2-1
CASSSNGYNEQFF
TGTGCCAGCAGCTCAAACGGGTACAATGAGCAGTTCTTC
>TRBV5-6|TRBD1|NA|TRBJ1-2
CASSFNGAGGYGYTF
TGTGCCAGCAGCTTCAATGGGGCAGGGGGCTATGGCTACACCTTC
>TRBV6-1|TRBD1|NA|TRBJ2-2
CASRRTGLNTGELFF
TGTGCCAGCAGGAGGACAGGGCTGAACACCGGGGAGCTGTTTTTT
>TRBV30|TRBD2|few|TRBJ2-7
CAWSDPRTSGGFGAREQYF
TGTGCCTGGAGTGACCCTCGGACTAGCGGGGGTTTTGGCGCTCGGGAGCAGTACTTC
>TRBV28|NA|few|TRBJ1-2
CASSFPTQGQKEKTNYGYTF
TGTGCCAGCAGTTTCCCTACACAGGGCCAGAAAGAGAAAACAAACTATGGCTACACCTTC